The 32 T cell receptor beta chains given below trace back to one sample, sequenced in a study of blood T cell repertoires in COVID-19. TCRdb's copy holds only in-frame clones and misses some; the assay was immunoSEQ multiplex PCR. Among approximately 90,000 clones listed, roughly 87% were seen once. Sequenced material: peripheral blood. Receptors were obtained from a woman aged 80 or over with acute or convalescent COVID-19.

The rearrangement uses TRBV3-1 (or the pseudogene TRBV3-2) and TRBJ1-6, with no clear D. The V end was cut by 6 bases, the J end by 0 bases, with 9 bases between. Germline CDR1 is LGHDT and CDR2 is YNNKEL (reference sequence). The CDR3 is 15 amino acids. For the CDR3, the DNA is TGTGCCAGCAGTGGCGCGGTCTCCTATAATTCACCCCTCCACTTT. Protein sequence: CASSGAVSYNSPLHF.

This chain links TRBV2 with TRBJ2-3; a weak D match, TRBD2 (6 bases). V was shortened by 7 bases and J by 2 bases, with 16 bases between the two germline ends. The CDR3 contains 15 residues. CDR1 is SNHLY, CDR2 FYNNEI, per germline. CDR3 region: CASTRGDGDTDTQYF. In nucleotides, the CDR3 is TGTGCCAGCACTCGCGGGGACGGGGACACAGATACGCAGTATTTT.

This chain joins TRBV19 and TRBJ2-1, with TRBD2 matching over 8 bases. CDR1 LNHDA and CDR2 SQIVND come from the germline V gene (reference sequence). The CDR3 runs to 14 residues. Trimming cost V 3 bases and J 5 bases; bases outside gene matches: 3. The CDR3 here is CASSIRTSHNEQFF. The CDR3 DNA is TGTGCCAGTAGTATCAGGACTAGCCACAATGAGCAGTTCTTC. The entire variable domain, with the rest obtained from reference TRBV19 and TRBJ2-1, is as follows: DGGITQSPKYLFRKEGQNVTLSCEQNLNHDAMYWYRQDPGQGLRLIYYSQIVNDFQKGDIAEGYSVSREKKESFPLTVTSAQKNPTAFYLCASSIRTSHNEQFFGPGTRLTVL.

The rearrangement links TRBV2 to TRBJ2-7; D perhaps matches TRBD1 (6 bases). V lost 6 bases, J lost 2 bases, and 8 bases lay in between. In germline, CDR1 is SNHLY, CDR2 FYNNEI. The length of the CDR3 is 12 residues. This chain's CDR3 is CASSRGPYEQYF. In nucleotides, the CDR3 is TGTGCCAGCAGCAGGGGCCCCTACGAGCAGTACTTC.

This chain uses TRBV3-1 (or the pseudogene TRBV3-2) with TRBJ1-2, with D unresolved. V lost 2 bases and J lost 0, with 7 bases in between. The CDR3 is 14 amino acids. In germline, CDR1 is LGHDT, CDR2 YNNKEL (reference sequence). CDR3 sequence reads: CASSQSISNYGYTF. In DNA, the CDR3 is TGTGCCAGCAGCCAAAGCATATCTAACTATGGCTACACCTTC.

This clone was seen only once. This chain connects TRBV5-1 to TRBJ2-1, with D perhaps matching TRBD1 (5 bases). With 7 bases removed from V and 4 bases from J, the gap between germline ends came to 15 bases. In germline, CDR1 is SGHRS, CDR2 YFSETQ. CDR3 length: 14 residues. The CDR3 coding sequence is TGCGCCAGCCAGACAGACCTAGGATACAATGAGCAGTTCTTC. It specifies CASQTDLGYNEQFF. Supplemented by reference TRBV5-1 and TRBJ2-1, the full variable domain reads KAGVTQTPRYLIKTRGQQVTLSCSPISGHRSVSWYQQTPGQGLQFLFEYFSETQRNKGNFPGRFSGRQFSNSRSEMNVSTLELGDSALYLCASQTDLGYNEQFFGPGTRLTVL.

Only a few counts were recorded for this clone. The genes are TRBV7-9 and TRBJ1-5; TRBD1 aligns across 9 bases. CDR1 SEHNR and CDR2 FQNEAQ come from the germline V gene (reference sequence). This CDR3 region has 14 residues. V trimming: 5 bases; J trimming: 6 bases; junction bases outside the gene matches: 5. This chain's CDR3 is CASSPTGGTQPQHF. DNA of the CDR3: TGTGCCAGCAGCCCCACAGGGGGCACTCAGCCCCAGCATTTT.

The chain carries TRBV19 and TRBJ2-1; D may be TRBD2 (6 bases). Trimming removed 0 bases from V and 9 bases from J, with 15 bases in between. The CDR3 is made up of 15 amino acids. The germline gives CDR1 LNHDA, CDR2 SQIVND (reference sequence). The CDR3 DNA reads TGTGCCAGTAGTATAGACGACCGGTGGGGAGGTGAGCAGTTCTTC. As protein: CASSIDDRWGGEQFF. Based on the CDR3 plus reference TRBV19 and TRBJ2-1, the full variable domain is DGGITQSPKYLFRKEGQNVTLSCEQNLNHDAMYWYRQDPGQGLRLIYYSQIVNDFQKGDIAEGYSVSREKKESFPLTVTSAQKNPTAFYLCASSIDDRWGGEQFFGPGTRLTVL.

In DNA, the CDR3 is TGTGCCATCAGTGGGACTAGCGGCTCCTACGAGCAGTACTTC. Its translation is CAISGTSGSYEQYF. The rearrangement links TRBV10-3 to TRBJ2-7; 10 positions agree with TRBD2. V trimming: 4 bases; J trimming: 0 bases; junction bases outside the gene matches: 0. In germline, CDR1 is ENHRY, CDR2 SYGVKD. The CDR3 sequence is 14 residues long.

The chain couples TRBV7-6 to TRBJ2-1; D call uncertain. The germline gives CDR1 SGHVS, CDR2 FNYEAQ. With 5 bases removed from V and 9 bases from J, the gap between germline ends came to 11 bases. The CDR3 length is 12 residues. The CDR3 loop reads CASSLPLSEQFF. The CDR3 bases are TGTGCCAGCAGCCTACCACTATCTGAGCAGTTCTTC.

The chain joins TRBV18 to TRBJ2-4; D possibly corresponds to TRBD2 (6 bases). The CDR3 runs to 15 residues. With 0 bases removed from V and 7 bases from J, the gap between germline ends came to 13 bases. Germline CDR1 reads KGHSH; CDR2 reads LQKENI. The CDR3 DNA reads TGTGCCAGCTCACCACCCGGCGGGGCTAATAACATTCAGTACTTC. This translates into CASSPPGGANNIQYF. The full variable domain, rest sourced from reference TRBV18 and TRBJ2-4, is NAGVMQNPRHLVRRRGQEARLRCSPMKGHSHVYWYRQLPEEGLKFMVYLQKENIIDESGMPKERFSAEFPKEGPSILRIQQVVRGDSAAYFCASSPPGGANNIQYFGAGTRLSVL.

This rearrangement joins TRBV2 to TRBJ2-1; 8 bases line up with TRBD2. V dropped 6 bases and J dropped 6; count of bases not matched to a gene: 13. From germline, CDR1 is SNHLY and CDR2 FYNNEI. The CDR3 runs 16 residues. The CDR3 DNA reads TGTGCCAGCAGCCCCCCCTCAGCGGGGGTTTCCAATGAGCAGTTCTTC. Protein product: CASSPPSAGVSNEQFF. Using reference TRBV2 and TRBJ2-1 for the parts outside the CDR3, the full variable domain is EPEVTQTPSHQVTQMGQEVILRCVPISNHLYFYWYRQILGQKVEFLVSFYNNEISEKSEIFDDQFSVERPDGSNFTLKIRSTKLEDSAMYFCASSPPSAGVSNEQFFGPGTRLTVL.

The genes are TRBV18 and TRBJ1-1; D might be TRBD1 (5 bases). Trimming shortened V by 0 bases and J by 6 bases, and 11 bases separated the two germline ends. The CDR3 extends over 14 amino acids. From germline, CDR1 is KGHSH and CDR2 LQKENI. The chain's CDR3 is CASSPPRGTAEAFF. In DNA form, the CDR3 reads TGTGCCAGCTCACCACCGCGGGGGACCGCTGAAGCTTTCTTT.

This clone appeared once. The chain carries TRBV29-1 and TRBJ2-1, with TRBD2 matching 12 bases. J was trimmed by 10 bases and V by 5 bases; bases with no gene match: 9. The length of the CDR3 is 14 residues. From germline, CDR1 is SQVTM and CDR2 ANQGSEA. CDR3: CSVTASGGAWEQFF. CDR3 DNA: TGCAGCGTTACTGCTAGCGGGGGGGCCTGGGAGCAGTTCTTC.

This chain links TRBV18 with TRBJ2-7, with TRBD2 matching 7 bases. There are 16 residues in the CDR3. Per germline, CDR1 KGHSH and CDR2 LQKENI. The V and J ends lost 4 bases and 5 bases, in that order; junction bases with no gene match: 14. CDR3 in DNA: TGTGCCAGCTCACGCCAAACGGGATCCGCGGGGGACGAGCAGTACTTC. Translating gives CASSRQTGSAGDEQYF. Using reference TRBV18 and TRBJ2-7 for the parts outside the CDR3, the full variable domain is NAGVMQNPRHLVRRRGQEARLRCSPMKGHSHVYWYRQLPEEGLKFMVYLQKENIIDESGMPKERFSAEFPKEGPSILRIQQVVRGDSAAYFCASSRQTGSAGDEQYFGPGTRLTVT.

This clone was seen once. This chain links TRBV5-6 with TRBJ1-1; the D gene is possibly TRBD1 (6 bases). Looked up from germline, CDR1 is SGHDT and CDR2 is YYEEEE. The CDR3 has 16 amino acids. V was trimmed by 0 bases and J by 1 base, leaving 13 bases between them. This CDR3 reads CASSLGAGASNTEAFF. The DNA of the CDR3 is TGTGCCAGCAGCTTGGGTGCGGGGGCCTCGAACACTGAAGCTTTCTTT.

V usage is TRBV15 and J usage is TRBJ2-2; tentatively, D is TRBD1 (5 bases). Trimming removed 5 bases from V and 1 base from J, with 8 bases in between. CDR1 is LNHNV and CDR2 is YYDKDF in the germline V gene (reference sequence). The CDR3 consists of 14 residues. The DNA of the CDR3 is TGTGCCACCAGCCCACAGGTGAACACCGGGGAGCTGTTTTTT. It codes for CATSPQVNTGELFF.

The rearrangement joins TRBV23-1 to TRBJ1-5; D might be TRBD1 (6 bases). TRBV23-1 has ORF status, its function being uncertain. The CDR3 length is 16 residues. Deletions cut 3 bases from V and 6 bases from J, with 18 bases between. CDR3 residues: CASSHTNPGVGQPQHF. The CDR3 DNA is TGCGCCAGCAGTCACACGAATCCAGGGGTGGGTCAGCCCCAGCATTTT.

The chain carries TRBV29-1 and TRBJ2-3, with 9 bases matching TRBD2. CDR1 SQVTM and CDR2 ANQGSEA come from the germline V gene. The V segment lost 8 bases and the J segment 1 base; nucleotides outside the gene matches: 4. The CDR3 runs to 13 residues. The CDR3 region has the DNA TGCAGCCCGCGACTAGCGGGCACAGATACGCAGTATTTT. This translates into CSPRLAGTDTQYF.

The CDR3, as DNA: TGTGCCAGCAGCCGACAGGGCTCTGGAAACACCATATATTTT. Protein: CASSRQGSGNTIYF. This chain joins TRBV7-9 and TRBJ1-3, with TRBD1 identical over 7 bases. Germline assignment: CDR1 SEHNR and CDR2 FQNEAQ (reference sequence). With 5 bases clipped from V and 0 bases from J, the junction kept 1 base outside the gene matches. The length of the CDR3 is 14 residues.

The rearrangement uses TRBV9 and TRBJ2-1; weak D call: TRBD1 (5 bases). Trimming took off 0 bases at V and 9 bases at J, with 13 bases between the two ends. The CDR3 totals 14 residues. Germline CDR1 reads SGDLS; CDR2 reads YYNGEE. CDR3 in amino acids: CASSVVSLRAEQFF. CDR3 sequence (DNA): TGTGCCAGCAGCGTAGTATCCCTCAGGGCTGAGCAGTTCTTC.

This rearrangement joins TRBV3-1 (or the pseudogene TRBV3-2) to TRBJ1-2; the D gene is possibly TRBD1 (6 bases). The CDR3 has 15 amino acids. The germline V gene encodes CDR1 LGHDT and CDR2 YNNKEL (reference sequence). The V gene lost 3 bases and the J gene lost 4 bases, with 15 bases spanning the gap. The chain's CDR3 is CASSQIGGAGYGYTF. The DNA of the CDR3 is TGTGCCAGCAGCCAGATAGGGGGTGCTGGCTATGGCTACACCTTC.

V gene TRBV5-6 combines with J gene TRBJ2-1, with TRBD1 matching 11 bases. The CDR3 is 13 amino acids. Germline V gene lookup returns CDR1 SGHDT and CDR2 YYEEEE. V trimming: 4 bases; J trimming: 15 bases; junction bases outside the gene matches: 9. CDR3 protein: CASSPDRGPGWFF. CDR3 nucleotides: TGTGCCAGCAGCCCGGACAGGGGGCCAGGTTGGTTCTTC.

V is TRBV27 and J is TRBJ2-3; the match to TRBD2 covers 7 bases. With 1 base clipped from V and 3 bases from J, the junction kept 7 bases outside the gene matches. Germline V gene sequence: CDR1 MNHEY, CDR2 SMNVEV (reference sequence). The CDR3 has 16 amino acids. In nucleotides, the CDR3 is TGTGCCAGCAGTTTATTATCTGGCGGGAGTACAGATACGCAGTATTTT. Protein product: CASSLLSGGSTDTQYF.

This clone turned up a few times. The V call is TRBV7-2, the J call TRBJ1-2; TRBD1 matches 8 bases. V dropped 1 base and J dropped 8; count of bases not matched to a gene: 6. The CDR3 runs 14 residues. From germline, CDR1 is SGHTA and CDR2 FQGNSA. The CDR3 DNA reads TGTGCCAGCAGCTTAGTTACAGGGGGTGACGGCTACACCTTC. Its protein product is CASSLVTGGDGYTF. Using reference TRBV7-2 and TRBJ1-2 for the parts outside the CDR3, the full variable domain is GAGVSQSPSNKVTEKGKDVELRCDPISGHTALYWYRQSLGQGLEFLIYFQGNSAPDKSGLPSDRFSAERTGGSVSTLTIQRTQQEDSAVYLCASSLVTGGDGYTFGSGTRLTVV.

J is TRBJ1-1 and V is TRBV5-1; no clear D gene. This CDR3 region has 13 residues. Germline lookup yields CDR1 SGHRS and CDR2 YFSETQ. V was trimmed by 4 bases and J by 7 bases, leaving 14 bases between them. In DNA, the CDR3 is TGCGCCAGCAGCGATGGGCAGAATTTTGAAGCTTTCTTT. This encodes CASSDGQNFEAFF.

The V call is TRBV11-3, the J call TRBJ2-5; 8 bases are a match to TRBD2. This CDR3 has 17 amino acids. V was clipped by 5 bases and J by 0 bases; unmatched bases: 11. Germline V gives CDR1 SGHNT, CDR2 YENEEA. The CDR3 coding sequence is TGTGCCAGCAGCCCATCCCGGCGGGAGGAGTACCAAGAGACCCAGTACTTC. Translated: CASSPSRREEYQETQYF.

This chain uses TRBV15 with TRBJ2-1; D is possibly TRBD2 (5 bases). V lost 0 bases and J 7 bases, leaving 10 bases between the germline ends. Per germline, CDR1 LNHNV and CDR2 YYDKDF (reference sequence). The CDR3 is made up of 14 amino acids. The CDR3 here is CATSRDLRGNEQFF. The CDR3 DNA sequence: TGTGCCACCAGCAGAGATCTCCGAGGGAATGAGCAGTTCTTC.

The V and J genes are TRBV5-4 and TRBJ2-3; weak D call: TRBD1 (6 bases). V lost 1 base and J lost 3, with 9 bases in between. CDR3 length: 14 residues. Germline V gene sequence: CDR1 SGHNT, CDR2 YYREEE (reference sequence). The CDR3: CASSLTGSTDTQYF. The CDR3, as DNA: TGTGCCAGCAGCTTGACAGGGAGTACAGATACGCAGTATTTT.

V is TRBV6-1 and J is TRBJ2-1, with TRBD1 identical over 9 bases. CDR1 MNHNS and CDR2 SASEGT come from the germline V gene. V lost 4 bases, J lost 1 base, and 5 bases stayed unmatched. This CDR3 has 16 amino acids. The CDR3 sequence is CASSGPTGGSYNEQFF. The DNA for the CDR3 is TGTGCCAGCAGTGGGCCGACAGGGGGGTCCTACAATGAGCAGTTCTTC.

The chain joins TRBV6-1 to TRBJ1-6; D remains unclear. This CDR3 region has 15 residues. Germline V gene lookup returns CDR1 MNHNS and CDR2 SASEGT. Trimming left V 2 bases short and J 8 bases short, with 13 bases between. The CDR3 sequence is CASSELRGSHSPLHF. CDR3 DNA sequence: TGTGCCAGCAGTGAATTGCGAGGGTCGCATTCACCCCTCCACTTT.

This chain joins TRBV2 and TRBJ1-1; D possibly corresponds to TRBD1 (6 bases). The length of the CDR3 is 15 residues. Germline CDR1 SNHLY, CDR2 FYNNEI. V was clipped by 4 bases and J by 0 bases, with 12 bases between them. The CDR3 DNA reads TGTGCCAGCAGTGCTGGACAGATCATGAACACTGAAGCTTTCTTT. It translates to CASSAGQIMNTEAFF.